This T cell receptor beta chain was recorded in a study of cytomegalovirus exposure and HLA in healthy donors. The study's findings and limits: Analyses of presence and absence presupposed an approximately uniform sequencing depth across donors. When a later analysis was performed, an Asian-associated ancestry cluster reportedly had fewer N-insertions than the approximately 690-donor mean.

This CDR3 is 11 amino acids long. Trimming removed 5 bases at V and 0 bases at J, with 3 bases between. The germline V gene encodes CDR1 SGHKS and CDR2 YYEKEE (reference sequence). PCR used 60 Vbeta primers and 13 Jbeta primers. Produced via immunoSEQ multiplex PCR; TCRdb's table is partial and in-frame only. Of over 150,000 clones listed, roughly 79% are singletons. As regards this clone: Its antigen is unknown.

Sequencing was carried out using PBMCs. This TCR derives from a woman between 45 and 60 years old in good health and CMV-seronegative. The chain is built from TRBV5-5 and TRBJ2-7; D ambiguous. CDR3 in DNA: TGTGCCAGCAGTTACTCCTACGAGCAGTACTTC. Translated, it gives CASSYSYEQYF.